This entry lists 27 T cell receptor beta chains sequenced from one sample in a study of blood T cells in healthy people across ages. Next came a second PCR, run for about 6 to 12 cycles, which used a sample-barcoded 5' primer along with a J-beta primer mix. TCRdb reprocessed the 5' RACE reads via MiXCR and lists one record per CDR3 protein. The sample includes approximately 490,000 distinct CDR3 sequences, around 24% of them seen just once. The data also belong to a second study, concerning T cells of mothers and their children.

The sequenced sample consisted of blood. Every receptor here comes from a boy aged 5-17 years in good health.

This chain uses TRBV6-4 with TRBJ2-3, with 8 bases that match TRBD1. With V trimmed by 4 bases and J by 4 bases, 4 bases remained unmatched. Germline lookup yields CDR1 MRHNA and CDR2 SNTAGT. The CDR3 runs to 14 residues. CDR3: CASSGQGLADTQYF. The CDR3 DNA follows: TGTGCCAGCAGTGGACAGGGGCTGGCAGATACGCAGTATTTT.

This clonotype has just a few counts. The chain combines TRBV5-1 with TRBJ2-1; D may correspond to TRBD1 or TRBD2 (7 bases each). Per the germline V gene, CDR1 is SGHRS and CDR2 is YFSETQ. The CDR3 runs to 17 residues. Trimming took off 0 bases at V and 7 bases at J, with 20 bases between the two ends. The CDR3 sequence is CASSLAPDRWEGNEQFF. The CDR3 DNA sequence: TGCGCCAGCAGCTTGGCCCCGGACAGGTGGGAGGGTAATGAGCAGTTCTTC.

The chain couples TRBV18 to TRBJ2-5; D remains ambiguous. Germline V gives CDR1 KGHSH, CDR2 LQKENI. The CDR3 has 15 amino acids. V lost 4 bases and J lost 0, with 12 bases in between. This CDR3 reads CASSRSLANQETQYF. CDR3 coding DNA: TGTGCCAGCTCACGGAGTCTGGCCAACCAAGAGACCCAGTACTTC.

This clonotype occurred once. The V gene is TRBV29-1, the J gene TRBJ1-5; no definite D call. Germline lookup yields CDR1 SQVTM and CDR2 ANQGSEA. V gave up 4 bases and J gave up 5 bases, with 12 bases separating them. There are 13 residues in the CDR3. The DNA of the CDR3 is TGCAGCGTTGCGGGTCGGGGAGATCAGCCCCAGCATTTT. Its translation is CSVAGRGDQPQHF.

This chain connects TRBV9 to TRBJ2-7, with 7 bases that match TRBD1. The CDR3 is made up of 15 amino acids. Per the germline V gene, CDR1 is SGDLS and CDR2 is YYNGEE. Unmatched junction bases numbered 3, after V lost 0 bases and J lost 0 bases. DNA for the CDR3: TGTGCCAGCAGCGTAGCTGGGGACAGCTCCTACGAGCAGTACTTC. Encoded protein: CASSVAGDSSYEQYF.

For the CDR3, the DNA is TGTGCCAGCAAGAGACCCGTCACAGATACGCAGTATTTT. Residues: CASKRPVTDTQYF. The chain joins TRBV27 to TRBJ2-3; D call uncertain. Trimming left V 7 bases short and J 2 bases short, with 10 bases between. The length of the CDR3 is 13 residues. Germline values: CDR1 MNHEY, CDR2 SMNVEV (reference sequence).

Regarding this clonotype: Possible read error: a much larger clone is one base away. This chain's CDR3 is CAGSFGPGRGGPDTQYF. CDR3 nucleotide sequence: TGTGCCGGCAGTTTCGGCCCAGGGCGGGGGGGCCCAGATACGCAGTATTTT. This chain links TRBV27 with TRBJ2-3, with 9 bases lining up with TRBD2. The CDR3 has 17 residues. CDR1 is MNHEY and CDR2 is SMNVEV in the germline V gene (reference sequence).

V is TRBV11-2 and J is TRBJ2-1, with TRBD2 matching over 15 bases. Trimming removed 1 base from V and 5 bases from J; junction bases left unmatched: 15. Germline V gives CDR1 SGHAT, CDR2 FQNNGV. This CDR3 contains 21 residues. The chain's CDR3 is CASSLVEGLAGGPPSDNEQFF. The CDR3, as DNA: TGTGCCAGCAGCTTAGTGGAGGGACTAGCGGGGGGCCCGCCTAGTGACAATGAGCAGTTCTTC.

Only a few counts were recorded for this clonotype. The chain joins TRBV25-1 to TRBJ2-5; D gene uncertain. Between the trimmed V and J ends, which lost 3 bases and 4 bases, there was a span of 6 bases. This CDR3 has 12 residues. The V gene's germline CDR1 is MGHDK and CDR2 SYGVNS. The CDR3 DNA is TGTGCCAGCAGTGATCGCGCAGAGACCCAGTACTTC. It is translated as CASSDRAETQYF.

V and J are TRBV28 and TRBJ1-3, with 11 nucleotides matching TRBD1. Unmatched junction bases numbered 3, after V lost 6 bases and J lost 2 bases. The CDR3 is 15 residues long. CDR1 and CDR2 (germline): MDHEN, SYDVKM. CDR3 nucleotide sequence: TGTGCCAGCAGATCGGGACAGGGGGCTGGAAACACCATATATTTT. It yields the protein CASRSGQGAGNTIYF.

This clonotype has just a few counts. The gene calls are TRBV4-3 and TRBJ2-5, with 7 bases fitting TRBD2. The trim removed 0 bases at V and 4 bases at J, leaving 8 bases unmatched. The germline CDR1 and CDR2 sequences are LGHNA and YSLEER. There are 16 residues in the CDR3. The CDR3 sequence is CASSQDMAGEPETQYF. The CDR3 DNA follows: TGCGCCAGCAGCCAAGATATGGCGGGAGAACCAGAGACCCAGTACTTC.

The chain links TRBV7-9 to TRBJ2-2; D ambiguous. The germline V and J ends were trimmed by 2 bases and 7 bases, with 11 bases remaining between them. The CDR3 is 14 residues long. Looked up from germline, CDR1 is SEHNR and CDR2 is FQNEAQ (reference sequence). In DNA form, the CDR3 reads TGTGCCAGCAGCTTACTTCGAGTCGGCGGGGAGCTGTTTTTT. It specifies CASSLLRVGGELFF.

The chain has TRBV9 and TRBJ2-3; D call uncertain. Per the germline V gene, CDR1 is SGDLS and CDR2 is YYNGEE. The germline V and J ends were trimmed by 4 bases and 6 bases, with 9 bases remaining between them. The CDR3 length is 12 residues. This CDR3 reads CASSLRKDTQYF. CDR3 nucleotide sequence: TGTGCCAGCAGCCTTCGAAAGGATACGCAGTATTTT.

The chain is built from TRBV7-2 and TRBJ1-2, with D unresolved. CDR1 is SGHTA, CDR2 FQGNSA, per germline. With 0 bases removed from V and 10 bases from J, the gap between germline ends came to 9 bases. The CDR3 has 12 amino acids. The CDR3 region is CASSLAGLDYTF. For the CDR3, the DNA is TGTGCCAGCAGCTTAGCCGGGTTGGACTACACCTTC.

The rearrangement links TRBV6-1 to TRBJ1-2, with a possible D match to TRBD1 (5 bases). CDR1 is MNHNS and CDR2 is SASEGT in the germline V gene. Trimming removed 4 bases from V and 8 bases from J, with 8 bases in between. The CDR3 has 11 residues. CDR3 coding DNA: TGTGCCAGCAGTGCGGGGGGAGGCTACACCTTC. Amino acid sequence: CASSAGGGYTF.

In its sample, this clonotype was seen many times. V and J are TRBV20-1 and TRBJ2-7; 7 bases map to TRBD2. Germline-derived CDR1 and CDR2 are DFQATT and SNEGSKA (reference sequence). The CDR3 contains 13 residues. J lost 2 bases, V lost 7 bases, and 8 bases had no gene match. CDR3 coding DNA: TGCAGTGTCGGCGGGGCGGGAGCCTACGAGCAGTACTTC. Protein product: CSVGGAGAYEQYF.

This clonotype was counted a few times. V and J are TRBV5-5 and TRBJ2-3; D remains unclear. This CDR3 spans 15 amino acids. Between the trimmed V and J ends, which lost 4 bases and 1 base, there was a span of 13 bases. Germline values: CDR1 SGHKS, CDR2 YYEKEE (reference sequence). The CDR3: CASSVLIRGTDTQYF. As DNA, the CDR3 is TGTGCCAGCAGCGTTTTGATTCGGGGCACAGATACGCAGTATTTT.

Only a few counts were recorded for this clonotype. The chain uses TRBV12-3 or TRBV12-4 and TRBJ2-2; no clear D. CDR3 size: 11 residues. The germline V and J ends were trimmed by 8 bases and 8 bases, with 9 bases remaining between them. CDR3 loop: CASAIMGELFF. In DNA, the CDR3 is TGTGCCAGCGCCATAATGGGGGAGCTGTTTTTT.

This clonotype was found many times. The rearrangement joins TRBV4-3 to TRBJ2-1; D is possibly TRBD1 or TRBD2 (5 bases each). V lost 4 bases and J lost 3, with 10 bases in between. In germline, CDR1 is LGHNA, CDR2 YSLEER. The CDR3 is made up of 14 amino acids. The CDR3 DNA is TGCGCCAGCAGCCCACGGGGCCTCTACAATGAGCAGTTCTTC. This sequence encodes CASSPRGLYNEQFF.

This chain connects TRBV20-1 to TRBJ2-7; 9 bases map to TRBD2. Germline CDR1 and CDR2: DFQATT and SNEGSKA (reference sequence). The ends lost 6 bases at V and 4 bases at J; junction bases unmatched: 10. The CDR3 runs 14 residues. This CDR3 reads CSAPPSGMVYEQYF. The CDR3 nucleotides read TGCAGTGCCCCTCCTAGCGGGATGGTGTACGAGCAGTACTTC.

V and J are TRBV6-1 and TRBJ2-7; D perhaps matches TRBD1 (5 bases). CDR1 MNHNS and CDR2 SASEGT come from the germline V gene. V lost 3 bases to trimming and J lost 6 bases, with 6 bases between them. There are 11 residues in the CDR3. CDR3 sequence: CASSDRVEQYF. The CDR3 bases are TGTGCCAGCAGTGACAGGGTCGAGCAGTACTTC.

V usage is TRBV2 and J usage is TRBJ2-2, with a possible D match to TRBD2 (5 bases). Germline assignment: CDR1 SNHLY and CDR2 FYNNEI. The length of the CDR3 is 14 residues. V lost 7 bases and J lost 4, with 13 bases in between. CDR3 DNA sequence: TGTGCCAGCATAGGGTCACTAGTCACCGGGGAGCTGTTTTTT. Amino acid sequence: CASIGSLVTGELFF.

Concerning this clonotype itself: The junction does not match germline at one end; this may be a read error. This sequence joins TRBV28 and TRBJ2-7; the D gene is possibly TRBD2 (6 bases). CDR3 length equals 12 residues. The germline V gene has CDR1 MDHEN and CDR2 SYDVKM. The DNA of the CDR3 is TGTGCCAGCAGTTTGGGGGGTTACGAGCTGTACTTC. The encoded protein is CASSLGGYELYF.

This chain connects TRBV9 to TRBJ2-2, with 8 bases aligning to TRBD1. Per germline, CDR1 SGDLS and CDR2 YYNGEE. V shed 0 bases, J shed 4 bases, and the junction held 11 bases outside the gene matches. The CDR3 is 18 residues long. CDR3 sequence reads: CASSVEGQDPGGTGELFF. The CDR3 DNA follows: TGTGCCAGCAGCGTAGAGGGACAGGACCCCGGGGGCACCGGGGAGCTGTTTTTT.

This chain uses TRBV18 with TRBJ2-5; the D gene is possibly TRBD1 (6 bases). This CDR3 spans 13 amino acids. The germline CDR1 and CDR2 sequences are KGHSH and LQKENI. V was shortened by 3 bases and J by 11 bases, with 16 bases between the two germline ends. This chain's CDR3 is CASSPDQGYPQYF. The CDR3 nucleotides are TGTGCCAGCTCACCGGATCAGGGGTATCCGCAGTACTTC. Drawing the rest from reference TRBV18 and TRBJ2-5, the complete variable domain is NAGVMQNPRHLVRRRGQEARLRCSPMKGHSHVYWYRQLPEEGLKFMVYLQKENIIDESGMPKERFSAEFPKEGPSILRIQQVVRGDSAAYFCASSPDQGYPQYFGPGTRLLVL.

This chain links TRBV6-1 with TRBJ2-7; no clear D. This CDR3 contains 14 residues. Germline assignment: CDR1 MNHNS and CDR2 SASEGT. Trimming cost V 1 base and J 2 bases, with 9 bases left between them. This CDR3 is CASSEVSETYEQYF. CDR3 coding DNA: TGTGCCAGCAGTGAAGTCTCGGAAACCTACGAGCAGTACTTC.

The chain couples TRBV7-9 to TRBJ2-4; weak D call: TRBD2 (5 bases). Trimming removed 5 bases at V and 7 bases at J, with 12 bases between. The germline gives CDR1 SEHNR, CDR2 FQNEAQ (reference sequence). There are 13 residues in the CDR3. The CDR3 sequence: CASSLGEGNIQYF. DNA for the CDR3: TGTGCCAGCAGCCTCGGGGAAGGGAACATTCAGTACTTC. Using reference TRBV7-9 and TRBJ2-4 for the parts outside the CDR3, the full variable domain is DTGVSQNPRHKITKRGQNVTFRCDPISEHNRLYWYRQTLGQGPEFLTYFQNEAQLEKSRLLSDRFSAERPKGSFSTLEIQRTEQGDSAMYLCASSLGEGNIQYFGAGTRLSVL.